A single sample is the source of the 29 T cell receptor beta chains below, sequenced in a study of blood T cell repertoires in COVID-19 (dated by TCRdb to about 2020). The method was the immunoSEQ multiplex PCR assay. TCRdb carries this immuneACCESS record with in-frame sequences only. Its versions omit some clonotypes, under half of them owing to an unresolved V gene in the studies checked, with the rest unexplained. For this sample the table gives a few hundred thousand clones, of which around 89% were detected only once. The ten largest clonotypes hold 0.95% to 1.1% of the sample. Sequences were obtained from PBMCs or T cells enriched from blood (not recorded which). The receptors stem from a man aged 18 to 29 who had recovered from COVID-19.

The rearrangement uses TRBV28 and TRBJ2-7; a weak D match, TRBD1 (6 bases). V was cut by 4 bases and J by 6 bases, with 16 bases left in between. There are 14 residues in the CDR3. Germline CDR1 MDHEN, CDR2 SYDVKM. The CDR3 bases are TGTGCCAGCAGTTATCCCAGGGGCCCACTCGAGCAGTACTTC. Protein sequence: CASSYPRGPLEQYF.

V usage is TRBV7-9 and J usage is TRBJ2-7, with D possibly being TRBD1 (5 bases). V was pared by 1 base and J by 2 bases, with 15 bases between. The CDR3 has 16 residues. Germline values: CDR1 SEHNR, CDR2 FQNEAQ (reference sequence). CDR3 protein: CASSLGGGEGAYEQYF. The CDR3 DNA sequence: TGTGCCAGCAGCTTAGGGGGTGGGGAAGGGGCCTACGAGCAGTACTTC.

This chain connects TRBV11-2 to TRBJ2-3; D gene uncertain. The CDR3 spans 12 residues. V was trimmed by 1 base and J by 5 bases, leaving 4 bases between them. Germline CDR1 SGHAT, CDR2 FQNNGV. The CDR3 DNA is TGTGCCAGCAGCTTAGGGCTAGATACGCAGTATTTT. Its protein is CASSLGLDTQYF.

This chain's CDR3 is CASSPGGAGTEAFF. CDR3 in DNA: TGTGCCAGCAGCCCAGGGGGAGCTGGCACTGAAGCTTTCTTT. The gene calls are TRBV14 and TRBJ1-1, with 7 bases lining up with TRBD1. The CDR3 is 14 amino acids. V dropped 4 bases and J dropped 4; count of bases not matched to a gene: 6. CDR1 and CDR2 (germline): SGHDN, FVKESK.

The CDR3 loop is CASSPPAGNEQFF. The CDR3 coding sequence is TGTGCCAGCTCACCACCGGCGGGTAATGAGCAGTTCTTC. This rearrangement joins TRBV18 to TRBJ2-1; maybe TRBD2 (5 bases). The V gene's germline CDR1 is KGHSH and CDR2 LQKENI. V lost 0 bases to trimming and J lost 7 bases, with 7 bases between them. The CDR3 is made up of 13 amino acids.

The chain is built from TRBV19 and TRBJ1-4, with D tentatively TRBD1 (5 bases). CDR1 LNHDA and CDR2 SQIVND come from the germline V gene (reference sequence). The CDR3 contains 15 residues. V gave up 1 base and J gave up 7 bases, with 13 bases separating them. For the CDR3, the DNA is TGTGCCAGTAGTATAGTCCAGGGAGGTTTTGAAAAACTGTTTTTT. Translating it yields CASSIVQGGFEKLFF.

The V and J genes are TRBV6-5 and TRBJ1-1, with 9 bases that match TRBD1. V gave up 7 bases and J gave up 5 bases; unmatched junction bases: 11. Looked up from germline, CDR1 is MNHEY and CDR2 is SVGAGI. The CDR3 spans 15 residues. CDR3 region: CASNWDREIGTEAFF. DNA for the CDR3: TGTGCCAGCAACTGGGACAGGGAGATAGGTACTGAAGCTTTCTTT.

CDR3 in DNA: TGTGCCATCAGCGGCGACAGGGGGCTAGCGGGGAACCACAATGAGCAGTTCTTC. It translates to CAISGDRGLAGNHNEQFF. The chain employs TRBV10-3 and TRBJ2-1; perhaps TRBD1 as D (10 bases). Trimming removed 6 bases from V and 5 bases from J, with 26 bases in between. The CDR3 is 18 residues long. Germline CDR1 reads ENHRY; CDR2 reads SYGVKD.

This clone has only one observation. The J gene is TRBJ1-1, the V gene TRBV7-9; the D is unclear. Germline assignment: CDR1 SEHNR and CDR2 FQNEAQ (reference sequence). CDR3 length: 12 residues. The V and J ends lost 2 bases and 2 bases respectively, with 3 bases between them. CDR3 protein: CASSLYNTEAFF. In DNA, the CDR3 is TGTGCCAGCAGCTTATATAACACTGAAGCTTTCTTT.

This clone has just a few counts. This chain uses TRBV27 with TRBJ2-7, with a possible D match to TRBD1 (5 bases). CDR3 length equals 16 residues. Trimming removed 0 bases at V and 2 bases at J, with 14 bases between. The germline V gene encodes CDR1 MNHEY and CDR2 SMNVEV (reference sequence). Here the CDR3 DNA reads TGTGCCAGCAGTTTATCGAGGCAGGGTCTACCCTACGAGCAGTACTTC. Protein product: CASSLSRQGLPYEQYF.

This clone turned up a few times. This sequence joins TRBV3-1 (or the pseudogene TRBV3-2) and TRBJ1-1; 9 positions match TRBD1. J was trimmed by 5 bases and V by 4 bases; bases with no gene match: 8. Germline CDR1 is LGHDT and CDR2 is YNNKEL (reference sequence). The CDR3 is 15 amino acids. CDR3 sequence: CASSPTQGARTEAFF. In DNA form, the CDR3 reads TGTGCCAGCAGCCCCACACAGGGGGCGCGAACTGAAGCTTTCTTT.

Points on this clone: Other DNA sequences of this sample code for an identical CDR3. The chain carries TRBV10-3 and TRBJ2-2; D may be TRBD1 (6 bases). V was cut by 6 bases and J by 5 bases, with 10 bases left in between. Looked up from germline, CDR1 is ENHRY and CDR2 is SYGVKD. The CDR3 runs 13 residues. This chain's CDR3 is CAISGTGTGELFF. The CDR3 region has the DNA TGTGCCATCAGCGGAACAGGGACCGGGGAGCTGTTTTTT.

This rearrangement joins TRBV15 to TRBJ1-2; 7 bases match TRBD1. The CDR3 covers 14 residues. The trim removed 0 bases at V and 2 bases at J, leaving 0 bases unmatched. Germline V CDR1 and CDR2: LNHNV, YYDKDF (reference sequence). For the CDR3, the DNA is TGTGCCACCAGCAGAGACAGGGGGAACTATGGCTACACCTTC. Protein product: CATSRDRGNYGYTF.

This chain uses TRBV4-1 with TRBJ1-5, with a tentative D call TRBD1 (5 bases). V lost 1 base and J 3 bases, leaving 10 bases between the germline ends. The CDR3 totals 15 residues. Germline V gene lookup returns CDR1 MGHRA and CDR2 YSYEKL. Here the CDR3 DNA reads TGCGCCAGCAGCCAAGGTGGACATATCAATCAGCCCCAGCATTTT. It yields the protein CASSQGGHINQPQHF.

This clone has a single count. The gene calls are TRBV19 and TRBJ1-1; the match to TRBD1 covers 8 bases. The germline CDR1 and CDR2 sequences are LNHDA and SQIVND (reference sequence). Germline trimming cut 5 bases from V and 5 bases from J; bases unmatched to any gene: 7. The CDR3 consists of 14 residues. The CDR3 bases are TGTGCCAGTAGTCTGGGACAGGTTGGTACTGAAGCTTTCTTT. Its translation is CASSLGQVGTEAFF.

This chain uses TRBV30 with TRBJ2-7; 7 bases align to TRBD1. Germline CDR1 is GTSNPN and CDR2 is SVGIG (reference sequence). Trimming removed 4 bases from V and 5 bases from J; junction bases left unmatched: 8. This CDR3 spans 13 amino acids. This CDR3 reads CAWMGQLRNEQYF. CDR3 coding DNA: TGTGCCTGGATGGGACAGCTTCGGAACGAGCAGTACTTC.

The rearrangement joins TRBV2 to TRBJ2-5, with TRBD1 matching 7 bases. In germline, CDR1 is SNHLY, CDR2 FYNNEI. V lost 4 bases to trimming and J lost 4 bases; unmatched junction nucleotides: 3. The CDR3 contains 13 residues. The CDR3 spells CASSGQGAETQYF. The CDR3 bases are TGTGCCAGCAGTGGACAGGGCGCAGAGACCCAGTACTTC.

A note on this clone: The same CDR3 is also encoded by other DNA sequences in this sample. This sequence joins TRBV2 and TRBJ2-1; no reliable D call. There are 11 residues in the CDR3. Trimming left V 9 bases short and J 5 bases short, with 8 bases between. The V gene's germline CDR1 is SNHLY and CDR2 FYNNEI. The CDR3 protein is CASSYNNEQFF. The CDR3 nucleotides read TGTGCCAGTAGCTACAACAATGAGCAGTTCTTC.

This clone occurred a few times. V usage is TRBV28 and J usage is TRBJ1-2, with D unclear. Germline CDR1 and CDR2: MDHEN and SYDVKM. Trimming cost V 6 bases and J 6 bases, with 14 bases left between them. The CDR3 runs 13 residues. The CDR3 is CASSREKLNGYTF. DNA of the CDR3: TGTGCCAGCAGCCGGGAAAAATTGAATGGCTACACCTTC.

The rearrangement uses TRBV24-1 and TRBJ1-1; no reliable D call. V shed 1 base and J shed 7 bases, with 3 bases lying between them. CDR1 and CDR2 from the germline V gene are KGHDR and SFDVKD. The CDR3 spans 11 residues. The CDR3 coding sequence is TGTGCCACCAGTGATTTTAATGAAGCTTTCTTT. Protein product: CATSDFNEAFF.

In its sample, this clone was seen a few times. The chain's CDR3 is CASSFSGSGDTQYF. The CDR3 DNA reads as TGCGCCAGCAGCTTTTCAGGGAGCGGGGATACGCAGTATTTT. This chain uses TRBV5-1 with TRBJ2-3; perhaps TRBD2 as D (6 bases). The ends were cut back, 2 bases at V and 6 bases at J, with 13 bases in the middle. Germline V gene data show CDR1 as SGHRS and CDR2 as YFSETQ. The CDR3 is made up of 14 amino acids.

This clone was seen a few times. The genes are TRBV3-1 (or the pseudogene TRBV3-2) and TRBJ1-1; 10 nucleotides line up with TRBD1. CDR1 and CDR2 from the germline V gene are LGHDT and YNNKEL (reference sequence). V lost 4 bases and J lost 4; bases outside the gene matches: 9. CDR3 length: 16 residues. The CDR3 coding sequence is TGTGCCAGCAGCCCGGGGGGCGGACAGGGGGGCACTGAAGCTTTCTTT. Its translation is CASSPGGGQGGTEAFF.

In its sample, this clone is medium-sized. CDR3: CASSVEGSANTGELFF. CDR3 DNA sequence: TGTGCCAGCAGTGTTGAGGGTAGCGCCAACACCGGGGAGCTGTTTTTT. This rearrangement joins TRBV2 to TRBJ2-2, with D tentatively TRBD2 (5 bases). The ends were cut back, 4 bases at V and 2 bases at J, with 14 bases in the middle. CDR3 length: 16 residues. The germline V gene has CDR1 SNHLY and CDR2 FYNNEI.

This chain links TRBV27 with TRBJ2-2; 7 nucleotides match TRBD2. This CDR3 has 16 amino acids. Looked up from germline, CDR1 is MNHEY and CDR2 is SMNVEV (reference sequence). The V gene end was trimmed by 9 bases and the J gene end by 3 bases; junction bases not matched to a gene: 13. The CDR3 protein is CASQRRRGDYTGELFF. CDR3 DNA: TGTGCCAGTCAAAGAAGACGGGGGGACTACACCGGGGAGCTGTTTTTT.

This sequence joins TRBV7-2 and TRBJ2-7, with TRBD1 matching 7 bases. This CDR3 comprises 14 residues. The J segment lost 2 bases and the V segment lost 6 bases, leaving 7 bases of the junction unmatched. Germline assignment: CDR1 SGHTA and CDR2 FQGNSA. Written as DNA, the CDR3 is TGTGCCAGCAGACTACAGGGGTTTACCTACGAGCAGTACTTC. It codes for CASRLQGFTYEQYF.

Details on this clone: The sample contains more than one DNA sequence encoding this CDR3. This chain joins TRBV10-3 and TRBJ1-5; the match to TRBD1 covers 9 bases. Looked up from germline, CDR1 is ENHRY and CDR2 is SYGVKD. The CDR3 spans 13 residues. The V segment lost 6 bases and the J segment 4 bases; nucleotides outside the gene matches: 1. CDR3 sequence: CAISGTGNQPQHF. DNA for the CDR3: TGTGCCATCAGCGGGACAGGGAATCAGCCCCAGCATTTT.

The chain combines TRBV27 with TRBJ2-1, with 9 bases identical to TRBD2. CDR1 is MNHEY, CDR2 SMNVEV, per germline (reference sequence). V dropped 2 bases and J dropped 7; count of bases not matched to a gene: 9. CDR3 length equals 16 residues. This CDR3 is CASSLGGRAAFNEQFF. Here the CDR3 DNA reads TGTGCCAGCAGTTTAGGCGGGAGGGCCGCTTTTAATGAGCAGTTCTTC.

This rearrangement joins TRBV2 to TRBJ1-2; 7 bases are shared with TRBD1. The V gene end was trimmed by 5 bases and the J gene end by 5 bases; junction bases not matched to a gene: 5. CDR1 and CDR2 (germline): SNHLY, FYNNEI. This CDR3 spans 13 amino acids. The CDR3 loop is CASSSGGSYGYTF. The CDR3, as DNA: TGTGCCAGCAGTTCAGGGGGTTCTTATGGCTACACCTTC. The full variable domain, rest sourced from reference TRBV2 and TRBJ1-2, is EPEVTQTPSHQVTQMGQEVILRCVPISNHLYFYWYRQILGQKVEFLVSFYNNEISEKSEIFDDQFSVERPDGSNFTLKIRSTKLEDSAMYFCASSSGGSYGYTFGSGTRLTVV.

The chain carries TRBV18 and TRBJ1-6, with D perhaps matching TRBD1 (5 bases). Deletions cut 2 bases from V and 5 bases from J, with 10 bases between. CDR1 is KGHSH and CDR2 is LQKENI in the germline V gene. The CDR3 loop spans 15 amino acids. CDR3 amino acids: CASSPGRVDNSPLHF. The DNA of the CDR3 is TGTGCCAGCTCACCAGGCAGGGTCGATAATTCACCCCTCCACTTT.